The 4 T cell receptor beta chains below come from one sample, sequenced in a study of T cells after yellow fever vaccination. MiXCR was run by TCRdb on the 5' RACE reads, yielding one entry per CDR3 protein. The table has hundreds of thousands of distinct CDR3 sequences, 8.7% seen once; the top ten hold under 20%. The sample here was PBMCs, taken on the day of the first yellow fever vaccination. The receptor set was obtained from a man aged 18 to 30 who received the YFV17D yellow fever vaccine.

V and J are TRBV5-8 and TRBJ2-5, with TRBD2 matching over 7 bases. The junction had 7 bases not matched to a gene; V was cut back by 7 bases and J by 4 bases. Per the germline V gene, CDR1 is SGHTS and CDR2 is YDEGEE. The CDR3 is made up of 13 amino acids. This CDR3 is CASRWEGTETQYF. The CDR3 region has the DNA TGTGCCAGCCGTTGGGAGGGTACAGAGACCCAGTACTTC. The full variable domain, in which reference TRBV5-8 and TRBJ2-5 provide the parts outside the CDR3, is EAGVTQSPTHLIKTRGQQATLRCSPISGHTSVYWYQQALGLGLQFLLWYDEGEERNRGNFPPRFSGRQFPNYSSELNVNALELEDSALYLCASRWEGTETQYFGPGTRLLVL.

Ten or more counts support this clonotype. The CDR3 spells CASSLAEAFF. CDR3 bases: TGTGCCAGCAGTTTGGCTGAAGCTTTCTTT. The chain employs TRBV12-3 or TRBV12-4 and TRBJ1-1; D remains unclear. This CDR3 is 10 amino acids long. Trimming cost V 3 bases and J 6 bases, with 2 bases left between them.

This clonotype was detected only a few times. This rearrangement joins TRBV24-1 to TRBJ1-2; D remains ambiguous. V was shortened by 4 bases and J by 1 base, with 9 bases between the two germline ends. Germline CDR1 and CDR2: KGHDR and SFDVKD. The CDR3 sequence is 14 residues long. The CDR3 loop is CATSDLKINYGYTF. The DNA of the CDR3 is TGTGCCACCAGTGACCTGAAAATTAACTATGGCTACACCTTC.

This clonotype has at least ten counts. The CDR3 DNA follows: TGTGCCAGCAGTGATCCCCAGGCCTATCCCACAGATACGCAGTATTTT. Protein: CASSDPQAYPTDTQYF. V gene TRBV25-1 combines with J gene TRBJ2-3; no reliable D call. Germline assignment: CDR1 MGHDK and CDR2 SYGVNS. The CDR3 is 16 residues long. V lost 3 bases, J lost 2 bases, and 15 bases lay in between.